This TCR beta chain was documented in a study of human T cells and chemical hapten exposure. Study information: The scalp of each patient received a weekly diphenylcyclopropenone dose for the full roughly 25-week study. Broader study findings: TCRs at a frequency above 1 in 1000 stayed unchanged with DPC sensitization. Expanded TCRs produced significantly more large CDR3 similarity clusters than controls did.

Time point meaning: patch test 1, 2 weeks after DPC sensitization. Treatment here: therapeutic diphenylcyclopropenone sensitization with weekly scalp DPC. Germline values: CDR1 SEHNR, CDR2 FQNEAQ (reference sequence). This CDR3 region has 13 residues. V lost 7 bases and J lost 9, with 13 bases in between. In TCRdb, the RACE reads were re-called with MiXCR into one record per CDR3 protein. Here the sample spans around 300,000 distinct CDR3 sequences, around 6.9% being singletons. This clonotype was picked up many times. Its antigen is undetermined. This receptor was identified in a woman aged 18-29 years with alopecia areata. Some clones in this sample may be carry-over from other donors' samples. This chain uses TRBV7-9 with TRBJ1-6; D perhaps matches TRBD1 (6 bases). The specimen comprised whole blood, sampled in connection with sensitization to the hapten diphenylcyclopropenone (DPC). The CDR3 DNA reads TGTGCCAGCACCAGGGGAAGGAGTTCACCCCTCCACTTT. It is translated as CASTRGRSSPLHF.